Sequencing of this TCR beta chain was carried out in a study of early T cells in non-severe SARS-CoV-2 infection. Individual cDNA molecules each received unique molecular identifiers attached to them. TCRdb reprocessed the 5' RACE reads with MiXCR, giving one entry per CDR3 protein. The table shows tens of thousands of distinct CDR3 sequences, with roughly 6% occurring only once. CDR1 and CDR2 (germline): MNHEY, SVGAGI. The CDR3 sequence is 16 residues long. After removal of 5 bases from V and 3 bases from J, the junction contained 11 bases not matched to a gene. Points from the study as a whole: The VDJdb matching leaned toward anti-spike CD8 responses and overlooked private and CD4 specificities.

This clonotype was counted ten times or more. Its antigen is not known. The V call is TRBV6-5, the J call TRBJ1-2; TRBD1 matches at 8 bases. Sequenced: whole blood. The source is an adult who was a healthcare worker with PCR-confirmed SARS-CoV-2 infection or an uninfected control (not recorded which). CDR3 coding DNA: TGTGCCAGCAGTCCTCGACAGGGGCGTGGAGACTATGGCTACACCTTC. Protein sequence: CASSPRQGRGDYGYTF.